This T cell receptor (beta chain) originates from a study of blood T cell repertoires in COVID-19. At the level of the study: T cells, B-cell-depleted T cells, or PBMCs supplied cDNA or gDNA.

The assay was immunoSEQ multiplex PCR, and TCRdb's table has in-frame clones only and misses some. The sample carries a few hundred thousand clones, over 80% recorded once. Germline CDR1 and CDR2: LNHNV and YYDKDF (reference sequence). The CDR3 extends over 16 amino acids. V shed 3 bases and J shed 7 bases, with 19 bases lying between them. The sequence derives from a man younger than 40 who had recovered from COVID-19. This chain connects TRBV15 to TRBJ2-1, with D tentatively TRBD2 (6 bases). Sequenced material: peripheral blood. The CDR3 DNA is TGTGCCACCAGCAGCCTAGAACGGGACTTGATAAATGAGCAGTTCTTC. Translated, it gives CATSSLERDLINEQFF. Looking up the rest from reference TRBV15 and TRBJ2-1 gives the full variable domain: DAMVIQNPRYQVTQFGKPVTLSCSQTLNHNVMYWYQQKSSQAPKLLFHYYDKDFNNEADTPDNFQSRRPNTSFCFLDIRSPGLGDTAMYLCATSSLERDLINEQFFGPGTRLTVL.